The rows below give T cell receptor beta chains drawn from one sample of a study of blood T cell repertoires in COVID-19. Assay: immunoSEQ multiplex PCR; the TCRdb copy retains only in-frame clones and omits some. The sample carries around 74,000 clones, around nine tenths recorded once. Specimen: peripheral blood. Receptors were obtained from a man younger than 45 with acute or convalescent COVID-19. Each CDR3 is given without its conserved first and last residue. Fields, in order: J gene, V gene, CDR3 protein.

TRBJ2-2,TRBV7-8,ASRDRLNTGELF
TRBJ2-7,TRBV11-2,ASSLTSGSYEQY
TRBJ1-1,TRBV13,ASSLRDRNTEAF
TRBJ2-7,TRBV9,ASSVGGASGMYEQY
TRBJ2-1,TRBV19,ASSIARGDRGLVQF
TRBJ2-1,TRBV28,ASSHQTSGSPIVSSYNEQF
TRBJ1-2,TRBV5-1,ASSSQGDYGYT
TRBJ2-3,TRBV9,ASSGPGQRTDTQY
TRBJ1-1,TRBV6-2/TRBV6-3,ASSYNGRNAF
TRBJ2-1,TRBV3-1/TRBV3-2,ASSRSSGRRGDEQF
TRBJ1-1,TRBV19,ASSLLRDTEAF
TRBJ2-1,TRBV7-2,ASSKTGLHEQF
TRBJ1-2,TRBV2,ASRGDLLMRNYGYT
TRBJ2-3,TRBV27,ASRTTGGPVPDTQY
TRBJ1-2,TRBV30,AWSSGVGYT
TRBJ2-5,TRBV5-1,ASSLEPRWETQY
TRBJ2-5,TRBV6-5,ASSPHRGDFETQY
TRBJ2-5,TRBV5-1,ASSWGQGQETQY
TRBJ1-3,TRBV27,ASSLQSGNTIY
TRBJ2-2,TRBV12-3/TRBV12-4,ASSRNTGELF
TRBJ2-7,TRBV10-2,ASSDRGTAYEQY
TRBJ2-1,TRBV28,ASRDTSYNEQF
TRBJ1-1,TRBV28,ASKRGNTEAF
TRBJ1-4,TRBV15,ATSRDSRGHEKLF
TRBJ1-3,TRBV11-2,ASSPGQGNTIY
TRBJ2-4,TRBV15,ATSPQKAKNIQY
TRBJ2-7,TRBV5-4,ASSRVLTSGRSYEQY
TRBJ2-1,TRBV4-3,ASSHPGTTYNEQF
TRBJ2-1,TRBV19,ASSTPQGVPF
TRBJ2-2,TRBV3-1/TRBV3-2,ASRRGGGELF
TRBJ2-1,TRBV18,ASSPTGTSGYNEQF
TRBJ2-5,TRBV6-1,ASSEALHLQGLY
TRBJ2-1,TRBV27,ASSSLAGGPNEQF
TRBJ2-7,TRBV27,ASRSTGVVDEQY
TRBJ1-5,TRBV28,ASKQFSNQPQH
TRBJ2-2,TRBV27,ASSLSIREKGNTGELF
TRBJ2-7,TRBV20-1,SASRLAGGSHEQY
TRBJ2-3,TRBV21-1,ASSKGTASTDTQY
TRBJ1-4,TRBV5-4,ASSPGQINEKLF
TRBJ2-5,TRBV6-6,ASSYSMGQDQKTQY
TRBJ2-7,TRBV12-3/TRBV12-4,ASSLAGADEQY
TRBJ2-7,TRBV6-5,ASSRRQGAYEQY
TRBJ1-4,TRBV5-6,ASSFTLRPANEKLF
TRBJ1-1,TRBV7-3,ASSLEMNTEAF
TRBJ1-5,TRBV7-9,ASSTGTGHQPQH
TRBJ2-3,TRBV10-2,ASSEQTDTQY
TRBJ2-2,TRBV27,ASTPGRAGGKTGELF
TRBJ2-7,TRBV2,ASSVYEQY
TRBJ2-7,TRBV13,ASSSPGRTYEQY
TRBJ1-2,TRBV12-3/TRBV12-4,ASSPGLGGYT
TRBJ2-7,TRBV18,ASSPPGQGAYEQY
TRBJ2-7,TRBV5-4,ASSSRGGSYEQY
TRBJ2-5,TRBV7-2,ASSSGQGRAQY